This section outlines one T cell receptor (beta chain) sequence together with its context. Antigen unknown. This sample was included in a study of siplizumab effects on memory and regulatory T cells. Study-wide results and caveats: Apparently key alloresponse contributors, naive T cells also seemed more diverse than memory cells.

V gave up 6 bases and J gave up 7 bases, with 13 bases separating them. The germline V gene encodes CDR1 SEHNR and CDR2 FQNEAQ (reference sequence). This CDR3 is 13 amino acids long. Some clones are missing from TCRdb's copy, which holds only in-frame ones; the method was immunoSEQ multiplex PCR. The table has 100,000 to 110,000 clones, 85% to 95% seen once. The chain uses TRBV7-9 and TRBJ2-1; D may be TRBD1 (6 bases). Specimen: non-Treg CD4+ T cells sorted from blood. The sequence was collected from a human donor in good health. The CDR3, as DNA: TGTGCCAGCAGAGATATACAGGGAAATGAGCAGTTCTTC. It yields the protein CASRDIQGNEQFF. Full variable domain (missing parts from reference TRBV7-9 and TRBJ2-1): DTGVSQNPRHKITKRGQNVTFRCDPISEHNRLYWYRQTLGQGPEFLTYFQNEAQLEKSRLLSDRFSAERPKGSFSTLEIQRTEQGDSAMYLCASRDIQGNEQFFGPGTRLTVL.